This section outlines one TCR beta chain sequence together with its context. Samples of blood were obtained at baseline, on cycle 4 day 1, and on cycle 7 day 1. Per germline, CDR1 MNHEY and CDR2 SMNVEV (reference sequence). The V gene lost 4 bases and the J gene lost 0 bases, with 4 bases spanning the gap. CDR3 length equals 13 residues. Data came from immunoSEQ multiplex PCR; TCRdb stores just in-frame clones and leaves some out. The sample consists of about 55,000 clones, 89% of them appearing once. This entry belongs to a study of OX40 agonist ivuxolimab in advanced cancers. Across the study: Dose-escalation cases comprised hepatocellular carcinoma, melanoma, renal cell or head and neck cancer.

This sequence joins TRBV27 and TRBJ2-1; D is undetermined. The specimen comprised CD4+ or CD8+ T cells sorted from blood, sampled in a trial of the OX40 agonist ivuxolimab. This sequence originates from an adult with an advanced solid tumor such as melanoma, head and neck, liver or kidney cancer. The CDR3 bases are TGTGCCAGCAGTTCCACCTCCTACAATGAGCAGTTCTTC. Its protein product is CASSSTSYNEQFF.